One and the same sample provided the 19 T cell receptor beta chains below, sequenced in a study of T cells after yellow fever vaccination. From the 5' RACE reads, TCRdb called clonotypes with MiXCR, one entry per CDR3 protein. The profile shows a few hundred thousand distinct CDR3 sequences, 3% to 4.5% of them singletons. This specimen consisted of PBMCs, obtained on the day of the yellow fever booster vaccination. All receptors come from a man younger than 35 who received the YFV17D yellow fever vaccine.

This clonotype was counted between two and nine times. V gene TRBV20-1 combines with J gene TRBJ2-2, with 15 nucleotides matching TRBD2. The junction had 6 bases not matched to a gene; V was cut back by 6 bases and J by 4 bases. Germline V gene sequence: CDR1 DFQATT, CDR2 SNEGSKA (reference sequence). CDR3 size: 16 residues. The CDR3 DNA reads as TGCAGTGCCCGGACTAGCGGGGGGGCCAGCACCGGGGAGCTGTTTTTT. Protein sequence: CSARTSGGASTGELFF.

In this sample, this clonotype turned up a few times. The genes are TRBV28 and TRBJ1-1, with D tentatively TRBD1 (5 bases). The germline CDR1 and CDR2 sequences are MDHEN and SYDVKM. Trimming took off 2 bases at V and 5 bases at J, with 15 bases between the two ends. The CDR3 extends over 15 amino acids. The CDR3 protein is CASSLGGAVGTEAFF. For the CDR3, the DNA is TGTGCCAGCAGTTTAGGGGGAGCCGTAGGGACTGAAGCTTTCTTT. Together with reference TRBV28 and TRBJ1-1, the CDR3 gives the full variable domain: DVKVTQSSRYLVKRTGEKVFLECVQDMDHENMFWYRQDPGLGLRLIYFSYDVKMKEKGDIPEGYSVSREKKERFSLILESASTNQTSMYLCASSLGGAVGTEAFFGQGTRLTVV.

This clonotype has ten or more counts. V and J are TRBV7-9 and TRBJ2-2; 9 bases line up with TRBD2. The V segment lost 2 bases and the J segment 4 bases; nucleotides outside the gene matches: 5. The CDR3 covers 16 residues. The germline V gene has CDR1 SEHNR and CDR2 FQNEAQ (reference sequence). CDR3 protein: CASSLLAGLSTGELFF. CDR3 sequence (DNA): TGTGCCAGCAGCTTACTAGCGGGGTTGAGCACCGGGGAGCTGTTTTTT.

Ten or more counts support this clonotype. DNA of the CDR3: TGCGCCAGCAGCATCGGACTAGCGGGGGGCCGGGAGACCCAGTACTTC. Residues: CASSIGLAGGRETQYF. The V call is TRBV5-1, the J call TRBJ2-5; 14 bases fit TRBD2. The CDR3 runs to 16 residues. V was pared by 4 bases and J by 5 bases, with 7 bases of the junction left unmatched. The germline CDR1 and CDR2 sequences are SGHRS and YFSETQ.

This clonotype was counted between two and nine times. The CDR3 protein is CASSPRQGENQPQHF. The DNA of the CDR3 is TGTGCCAGCAGCCCACGGCAGGGGGAGAATCAGCCCCAGCATTTT. The gene calls are TRBV7-2 and TRBJ1-5; 7 bases map to TRBD1. The CDR3 runs 15 residues. CDR1 is SGHTA and CDR2 is FQGNSA in the germline V gene. Trimming at V came to 5 bases and at J to 4 bases, leaving 8 bases not matched to a gene.

This chain connects TRBV11-2 to TRBJ2-7; D is uncertain. The CDR3 is 14 residues long. V was clipped by 6 bases and J by 4 bases, with 16 bases between them. The germline V gene has CDR1 SGHAT and CDR2 FQNNGV. In nucleotides, the CDR3 is TGTGCCAGCAGTCAAGGACCCTTAGGATACGAGCAGTACGTC. It translates to CASSQGPLGYEQYV.

The chain carries TRBV12-3 or TRBV12-4 and TRBJ1-2, with D tentatively TRBD1 (6 bases). This CDR3 contains 15 residues. Trimming cost V 5 bases and J 7 bases, with 20 bases left between them. DNA for the CDR3: TGTGCCAGCAGTCCCCAGGATGGGGGCATCGGTGGCTACACCTTC. Translation: CASSPQDGGIGGYTF.

The chain employs TRBV29-1 and TRBJ1-5, with D unresolved. V was pared by 4 bases and J by 3 bases, with 10 bases between. Per germline, CDR1 SQVTM and CDR2 ANQGSEA. The CDR3 is 13 residues long. In nucleotides, the CDR3 is TGCAGCGTTGTCGGGCAGCCCAATCAGCCCCAGCATTTT. Protein sequence: CSVVGQPNQPQHF. Complete variable domain (other parts from reference TRBV29-1 and TRBJ1-5): SAVISQKPSRDICQRGTSLTIQCQVDSQVTMMFWYRQQPGQSLTLIATANQGSEATYESGFVIDKFPISRPNLTFSTLTVSNMSPEDSSIYLCSVVGQPNQPQHFGDGTRLSIL.

This clonotype was picked up many times. The chain is built from TRBV5-4 and TRBJ2-3; the match to TRBD2 covers 8 bases. V dropped 4 bases and J dropped 6; count of bases not matched to a gene: 13. The CDR3 extends over 16 amino acids. From germline, CDR1 is SGHNT and CDR2 YYREEE (reference sequence). CDR3 sequence reads: CASSPGTSDALDTQYF. The CDR3 DNA reads TGTGCCAGCAGCCCTGGGACTAGTGACGCGTTGGATACGCAGTATTTT.

This clonotype appeared many times. A read error is likely, as this CDR3 ends without the conserved phenylalanine or tryptophan. No DNA is shown, since the ends of the CDR3 on it are uncertain; the CDR3 is the one TCRdb lists. The CDR3 is CASSLDGGLADI. The chain uses TRBV5-1 and TRBJ2-3; TRBD2, the D gene given by the table, was not confirmed from the DNA. CDR1 is SGHRS and CDR2 is YFSETQ in the germline V gene. A total of 12 residues make up the CDR3, ends included.

The chain is built from TRBV7-3 and TRBJ2-5; D ambiguous. The V gene's germline CDR1 is SGHTA and CDR2 FQGTGA. Trimming pared 6 bases from V and 5 bases from J, leaving 10 bases between. CDR3 length: 12 residues. The CDR3 nucleotides are TGTGCCAGCAGGTCGGGCTCGGAGACCCAGTACTTC. This encodes CASRSGSETQYF.

This clonotype was counted between two and nine times. The chain is built from TRBV3-1 and TRBJ1-1, with D unclear. V lost 4 bases and J 6 bases, leaving 15 bases between the germline ends. The CDR3 consists of 14 residues. The germline V gene encodes CDR1 LGHDT and CDR2 YNNKEL (reference sequence). The CDR3 coding sequence is TGTGCCAGCAGCCGGCCCCACAGTGGCGCTGAAGCTTTCTTT. This sequence encodes CASSRPHSGAEAFF.

This clonotype was observed many times. The rearrangement joins TRBV5-1 to TRBJ1-5; no reliable D call. The CDR3 contains 15 residues. CDR1 and CDR2 from the germline V gene are SGHRS and YFSETQ. V was cut by 1 base and J by 0 bases, with 8 bases left in between. The CDR3 region is CASSLTGVSNQPQHF. DNA of the CDR3: TGCGCCAGCAGCTTGACCGGGGTTAGCAATCAGCCCCAGCATTTT.

This clonotype was found a few times. The CDR3 spells CASSTYDTRDYGYTF. CDR3 DNA: TGTGCCAGCAGCACATACGACACGAGGGACTATGGCTACACCTTC. This chain links TRBV7-2 with TRBJ1-2, with unresolved D. The CDR3 consists of 15 residues. Germline loops: CDR1 SGHTA, CDR2 FQGNSA. V lost 5 bases and J lost 3, with 16 bases in between.

This clonotype was detected many times. The rearrangement uses TRBV20-1 and TRBJ2-1; 10 bases agree with TRBD1. The CDR3 is made up of 15 amino acids. V was clipped by 1 base and J by 0 bases; unmatched bases: 0. The germline V gene encodes CDR1 DFQATT and CDR2 SNEGSKA (reference sequence). CDR3 sequence: CSARGTGGSYNEQFF. CDR3 nucleotides: TGCAGTGCTAGAGGGACAGGGGGCTCCTACAATGAGCAGTTCTTC.

This clonotype has more than one count but fewer than ten. The chain joins TRBV7-7 to TRBJ2-7, with D perhaps matching TRBD1 (5 bases). The germline V and J ends were trimmed by 4 bases and 7 bases, with 14 bases remaining between them. The CDR3 has 13 residues. Germline V gene data show CDR1 as SSHAT and CDR2 as FNYEAQ (reference sequence). CDR3 nucleotides: TGTGCCAGCAGCTCCGACCGGTCAGGGGAGCAGTACTTC. As protein: CASSSDRSGEQYF.

This clonotype was detected ten times or more. In nucleotides, the CDR3 is TGCGCCAGCAGCTTGGTTCTAGCGCCATTCACCGGGGAGCTGTTTTTT. This codes for CASSLVLAPFTGELFF. The J gene is TRBJ2-2, the V gene TRBV5-1; maybe TRBD2 (6 bases). Germline loops: CDR1 SGHRS, CDR2 YFSETQ. This CDR3 region has 16 residues. Trimming shortened V by 0 bases and J by 4 bases, and 13 bases separated the two germline ends.

This clonotype came up a few times. DNA for the CDR3: TGCGCCAGCAGCTTCAATAGCGGGGAAGAGACCCAGTACTTC. Translating gives CASSFNSGEETQYF. This chain uses TRBV5-1 with TRBJ2-5, with 8 nucleotides matching TRBD2. Germline-derived CDR1 and CDR2 are SGHRS and YFSETQ. The CDR3 sequence is 14 residues long. Trimming cost V 2 bases and J 3 bases; bases outside gene matches: 3.

This clonotype was detected many times. This chain joins TRBV6-5 and TRBJ2-6; D may be TRBD1 (5 bases). This CDR3 has 18 amino acids. Germline V gene sequence: CDR1 MNHEY, CDR2 SVGAGI. Trimming shortened V by 7 bases and J by 2 bases, and 21 bases separated the two germline ends. The CDR3: CASNRLGVAGAGANVLTF. CDR3 nucleotide sequence: TGTGCCAGCAACCGCCTAGGGGTAGCAGGCGCTGGGGCCAACGTCCTGACTTTC.